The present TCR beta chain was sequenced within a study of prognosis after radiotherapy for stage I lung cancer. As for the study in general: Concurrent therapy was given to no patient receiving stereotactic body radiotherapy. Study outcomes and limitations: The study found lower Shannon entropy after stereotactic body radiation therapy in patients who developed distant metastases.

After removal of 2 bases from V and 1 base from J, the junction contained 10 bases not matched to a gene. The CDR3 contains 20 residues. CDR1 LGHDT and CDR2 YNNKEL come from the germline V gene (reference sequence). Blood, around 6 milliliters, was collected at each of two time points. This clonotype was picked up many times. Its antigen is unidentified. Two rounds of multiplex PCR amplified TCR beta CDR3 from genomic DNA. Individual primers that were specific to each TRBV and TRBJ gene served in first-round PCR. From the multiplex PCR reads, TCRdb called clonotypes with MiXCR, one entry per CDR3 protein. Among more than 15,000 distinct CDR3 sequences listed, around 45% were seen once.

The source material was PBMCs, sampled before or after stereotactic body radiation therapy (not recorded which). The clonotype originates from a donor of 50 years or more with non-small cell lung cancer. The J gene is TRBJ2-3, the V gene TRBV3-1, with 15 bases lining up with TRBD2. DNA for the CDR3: TGTGCCAGCAGCCAACACCCTGGGACTAGCGGGAGGCAGGGCACAGATACGCAGTATTTT. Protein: CASSQHPGTSGRQGTDTQYF.